This T cell receptor (beta chain) was observed in a study of blood T cell repertoires in COVID-19. Study overall: Researchers got acute and convalescent COVID-19 samples from the United States, Italy and Spain. Sample material is recorded as cDNA or gDNA derived from T cells, B-cell-depleted T cells, or PBMCs.

Original handling: Estimated nucleated cell counts came from reference gene primer amplification. The table came from immunoSEQ multiplex PCR; TCRdb's copy has only in-frame clones and leaves some out. V, J and clone size reflect that table, while D and trimming were determined from the DNA. Found here are about 50,000 clones, roughly nine tenths of them singletons; the top ten hold less than 6.5%. The germline V and J ends were trimmed by 7 bases and 1 base, with 17 bases remaining between them. Germline V gene data show CDR1 as SNHLY and CDR2 as FYNNEI. This CDR3 contains 16 residues. The chain employs TRBV2 and TRBJ2-1; D might be TRBD2 (7 bases). The clonotype comes from a man between 40 and 49 years old with active COVID-19. What was sequenced was peripheral blood. This CDR3 is CASKEEQGGSYNEQFF. The CDR3 nucleotides read TGTGCCAGCAAAGAAGAACAGGGAGGGTCCTACAATGAGCAGTTCTTC.